Below are 21 T cell receptor beta chains sequenced from a single sample in a study of cytomegalovirus exposure and HLA in healthy donors. The study ran its PCR with 60 Vbeta and 13 Jbeta primers. The protocol was immunoSEQ multiplex PCR, while the TCRdb copy is restricted to in-frame clones and leaves out a portion. This table holds about 200,000 clones, roughly 80% found once. Sequencing input: PBMCs. These receptors were obtained from a woman aged 40 to 50 in good health and CMV-seronegative.

The genes are TRBV28 and TRBJ2-7, with D possibly matching TRBD1 (6 bases). Trimming left V 6 bases short and J 6 bases short, with 15 bases between. The CDR3 sequence is 13 residues long. CDR1 and CDR2 from the germline V gene are MDHEN and SYDVKM. Here the CDR3 reads CASRDLTGLEQYF. The CDR3 coding sequence is TGTGCCAGCAGGGACCTAACAGGGCTCGAGCAGTACTTC.

This clone turned up a few times. The V gene is TRBV15, the J gene TRBJ2-3; no reliable D call. Germline assignment: CDR1 LNHNV and CDR2 YYDKDF (reference sequence). V was trimmed by 1 base and J by 3 bases, leaving 8 bases between them. The CDR3 runs to 14 residues. DNA for the CDR3: TGTGCCACCAGCAGAGCTAGAGAAACAGATACGCAGTATTTT. Encoded protein: CATSRARETDTQYF.

The chain recombines TRBV30 with TRBJ1-5, with D perhaps TRBD1 (6 bases). The germline V and J ends were trimmed by 0 bases and 6 bases, with 9 bases remaining between them. The CDR3 is 13 residues long. The germline V gene encodes CDR1 GTSNPN and CDR2 SVGIG (reference sequence). The DNA for the CDR3 is TGTGCCTGGAGTGTACGAGGGGGTCAGCCCCAGCATTTT. Residues: CAWSVRGGQPQHF. Together with reference TRBV30 and TRBJ1-5, the CDR3 gives the full variable domain: SQTIHQWPATLVQPVGSPLSLECTVEGTSNPNLYWYRQAAGRGLQLLFYSVGIGQISSEVPQNLSASRPQDRQFILSSKKLLLSDSGFYLCAWSVRGGQPQHFGDGTRLSIL.

The chain combines TRBV28 with TRBJ2-7; TRBD2 might be the D (6 bases). This CDR3 contains 22 residues. V was cut by 3 bases and J by 3 bases, with 36 bases left in between. The germline V gene encodes CDR1 MDHEN and CDR2 SYDVKM. The CDR3 here is CASSFLLGYEGGEEFNNYEQYF. For the CDR3, the DNA is TGTGCCAGCAGTTTTCTCTTGGGGTACGAAGGAGGGGAAGAGTTTAATAACTACGAGCAGTACTTC.

The chain combines TRBV7-8 with TRBJ2-5; TRBD1 matches at 11 bases. V was clipped by 5 bases and J by 2 bases; unmatched bases: 7. Looked up from germline, CDR1 is SGHVS and CDR2 is FQNEAQ. This CDR3 has 16 amino acids. The CDR3 spells CASSRRDRGFQETQYF. In DNA, the CDR3 is TGTGCCAGCAGCAGGAGGGACAGGGGGTTTCAAGAGACCCAGTACTTC.

This sequence joins TRBV5-1 and TRBJ2-5, with TRBD2 matching over 7 bases. The last part of the DNA fits TRBJ2-7 better; the J call may be wrong. Germline CDR1 is SGHRS and CDR2 is YFSETQ. There are 17 residues in the CDR3. The CDR3 DNA is TGCGCCAGCAGCTTAACCACTCTTGGACTAGAACGAGGCGAGCAGTACTTC. Its translation: CASSLTTLGLERGEQYF.

The chain employs TRBV9 and TRBJ2-3, with a possible D match to TRBD2 (6 bases). The germline CDR1 and CDR2 sequences are SGDLS and YYNGEE. The V end was cut by 3 bases, the J end by 3 bases, with 14 bases between. The CDR3 is 15 residues long. Written as DNA, the CDR3 is TGTGCCAGCAGCGCGGGACTGGGGGAGACAGATACGCAGTATTTT. This translates into CASSAGLGETDTQYF.

The CDR3 is CASSANFGGPRRQPQHF. The CDR3 DNA reads TGTGCCAGCAGTGCAAATTTTGGAGGACCGAGGCGACAGCCCCAGCATTTT. This rearrangement joins TRBV28 to TRBJ1-5; D unresolved. Trimming pared 5 bases from V and 7 bases from J, leaving 24 bases between. Germline-derived CDR1 and CDR2 are MDHEN and SYDVKM. This CDR3 contains 17 residues.

This clone turned up a few times. This sequence joins TRBV6-1 and TRBJ1-1; D remains ambiguous. CDR1 is MNHNS and CDR2 is SASEGT in the germline V gene. CDR3 size: 15 residues. The V end lost 10 bases, the J end lost 3 bases, and 21 bases lay between the germline ends. CDR3 sequence reads: CATGRGAEFYTEAFF. CDR3 DNA sequence: TGTGCCACCGGCCGAGGAGCGGAATTCTACACTGAAGCTTTCTTT.

This clone was seen just once. The gene calls are TRBV2 and TRBJ2-1; 7 bases are a match to TRBD1. Trimming at V came to 6 bases and at J to 3 bases, leaving 11 bases not matched to a gene. In germline, CDR1 is SNHLY, CDR2 FYNNEI. This CDR3 region has 16 residues. The CDR3 spells CASRLNRDSIYNEQFF. The CDR3, as DNA: TGTGCCAGCAGGCTAAACCGGGACAGCATCTACAATGAGCAGTTCTTC.

This chain links TRBV27 with TRBJ2-1; 7 positions agree with TRBD2. The CDR3 sequence is 15 residues long. The V and J ends lost 3 bases and 8 bases, in that order; junction bases with no gene match: 10. Germline lookup yields CDR1 MNHEY and CDR2 SMNVEV (reference sequence). CDR3 nucleotide sequence: TGTGCCAGCAGTTTTGCGGGAGAGGCTGTAGATGAGCAGTTCTTC. It encodes CASSFAGEAVDEQFF.

The CDR3 protein is CASSFLPGQGADYGYTF. CDR3 in DNA: TGTGCCAGCAGCTTCCTCCCGGGACAGGGGGCGGACTATGGCTACACCTTC. J is TRBJ1-2 and V is TRBV7-9; TRBD1 matches 12 bases. CDR1 and CDR2 (germline): SEHNR, FQNEAQ (reference sequence). The V and J ends lost 3 bases and 3 bases, in that order; junction bases with no gene match: 8. This CDR3 spans 17 amino acids.

The chain carries TRBV2 and TRBJ2-6; D is possibly TRBD2 (6 bases). This CDR3 is 17 amino acids long. The V gene's germline CDR1 is SNHLY and CDR2 FYNNEI. V was shortened by 4 bases and J by 0 bases, with 13 bases between the two germline ends. The CDR3 DNA is TGTGCCAGCAGTGCGCGGGAATTCTACTCTGGGGCCAACGTCCTGACTTTC. Protein sequence: CASSAREFYSGANVLTF.

This chain joins TRBV6-1 and TRBJ2-3; 12 positions match TRBD2. The CDR3 totals 17 residues. The trim removed 1 base at V and 4 bases at J, leaving 6 bases unmatched. The V gene's germline CDR1 is MNHNS and CDR2 SASEGT. CDR3 sequence reads: CASSEVASGRAADTQYF. The CDR3 coding sequence is TGTGCCAGCAGTGAAGTAGCTAGCGGGAGGGCCGCAGATACGCAGTATTTT.

CDR3 loop: CASSPQETREQYF. The CDR3 nucleotides are TGTGCCAGCAGCCCACAGGAGACCCGGGAGCAGTACTTC. J is TRBJ2-7 and V is TRBV7-9, with D possibly matching TRBD1 (5 bases). The germline V and J ends were trimmed by 5 bases and 7 bases, with 15 bases remaining between them. Germline V gene data show CDR1 as SEHNR and CDR2 as FQNEAQ (reference sequence). The CDR3 sequence is 13 residues long.

The V gene is TRBV1, the J gene TRBJ2-4; the table calls TRBD2, which could not be checked here. TRBV1 is a known pseudogene. There are 19 residues in the CDR3. The CDR3 reads CTSSQDPPLAGEAKNIQYF. Written as DNA, the CDR3 is TGCACCAGCAGCCAAGATCCGCCGCTAGCGGGTGAAGCCAAAAACATTCAGTACTTC.

The table lists this clone with a few counts. CDR3: CASSVGGGGGYGYTF. CDR3 DNA sequence: TGTGCCAGCAGCGTAGGGGGGGGTGGGGGCTATGGCTACACCTTC. The chain employs TRBV9 and TRBJ1-2; tentatively, D is TRBD1 (5 bases). V lost 0 bases to trimming and J lost 4 bases, with 13 bases between them. The CDR3 consists of 15 residues. Germline V lookup: CDR1 SGDLS, CDR2 YYNGEE.

The CDR3 sequence: CAWSDGTSHSNQPQHF. The CDR3 bases are TGTGCCTGGAGTGATGGGACATCTCATAGCAATCAGCCCCAGCATTTT. The genes are TRBV30 and TRBJ1-5; D may be TRBD1 (6 bases). Trimming left V 1 base short and J 0 bases short, with 13 bases between. CDR1 is GTSNPN and CDR2 is SVGIG in the germline V gene (reference sequence). CDR3 length equals 16 residues.

The chain has TRBV7-3 and TRBJ1-1; D gene ambiguous. V gave up 2 bases and J gave up 0 bases, with 4 bases separating them. CDR3 length: 13 amino acids. Germline CDR1 reads SGHTA; CDR2 reads FQGTGA. CDR3 sequence: CASSLQMNTEAFF. CDR3 bases: TGTGCCAGCAGCTTACAGATGAACACTGAAGCTTTCTTT.

The rearrangement joins TRBV5-1 to TRBJ2-6; weak D call: TRBD2 (5 bases). Trimming took 0 bases from V and 3 from J, leaving 13 bases between them. In germline, CDR1 is SGHRS, CDR2 YFSETQ. The CDR3 spans 17 residues. The CDR3 loop is CASSLALLGDGANVLTF. CDR3 coding DNA: TGCGCCAGCAGCTTGGCCTTACTGGGAGATGGGGCCAACGTCCTGACTTTC.

This clone appeared a few times. V usage is TRBV9 and J usage is TRBJ2-3; 7 nucleotides agree with TRBD1. The CDR3 has 17 amino acids. Per the germline V gene, CDR1 is SGDLS and CDR2 is YYNGEE. Unmatched junction bases numbered 10, after V lost 0 bases and J lost 3 bases. The chain's CDR3 is CASSVEMTGRYTDTQYF. In DNA form, the CDR3 reads TGTGCCAGCAGCGTAGAGATGACAGGGCGGTATACAGATACGCAGTATTTT.